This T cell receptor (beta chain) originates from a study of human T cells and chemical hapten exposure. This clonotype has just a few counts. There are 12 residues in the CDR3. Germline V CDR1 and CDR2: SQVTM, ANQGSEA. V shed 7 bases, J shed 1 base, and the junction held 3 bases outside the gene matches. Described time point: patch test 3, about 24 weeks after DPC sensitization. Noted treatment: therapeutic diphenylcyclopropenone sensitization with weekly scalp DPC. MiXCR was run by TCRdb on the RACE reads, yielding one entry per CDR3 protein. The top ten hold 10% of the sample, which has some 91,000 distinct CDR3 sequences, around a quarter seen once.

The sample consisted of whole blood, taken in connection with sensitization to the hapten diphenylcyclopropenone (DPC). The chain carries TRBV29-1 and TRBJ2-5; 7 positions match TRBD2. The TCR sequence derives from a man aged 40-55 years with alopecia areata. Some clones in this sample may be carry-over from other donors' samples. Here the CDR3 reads CSGSSGQETQYF. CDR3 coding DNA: TGCAGCGGGTCTAGCGGCCAAGAGACCCAGTACTTC.